Below, 28 T cell receptor beta chains from the same sample are listed, as sequenced in a study of metastatic and nonmetastatic thyroid tumors. TCRdb reprocessed the PCR reads using MiXCR. The data contain approximately 31,000 clones, 30% of them singletons. Ahead of thyroid surgery, no patient had received treatment of any kind. The specimen sequenced was blood. The receptors were gathered from a female donor with papillary thyroid cancer or a benign thyroid nodule (not recorded which). Some clones in this sample may be carry-over from other donors' samples.

The gene calls are TRBV20-1 and TRBJ2-7, with a possible D match to TRBD2 (6 bases). This CDR3 has 16 residues. V was cut by 0 bases and J by 3 bases, with 18 bases left in between. The germline V gene has CDR1 DFQATT and CDR2 SNEGSKA (reference sequence). Here the CDR3 reads CSARDRPGEVNYEQYF. In DNA form, the CDR3 reads TGCAGTGCTAGAGATCGTCCGGGAGAGGTGAACTACGAGCAGTACTTC.

Many counts were recorded for this clone. Distinct nucleotide sequences in the sample also encode this CDR3. This sequence joins TRBV14 and TRBJ1-1, with D hard to call. From germline, CDR1 is SGHDN and CDR2 FVKESK. This CDR3 is built from 12 residues. Trimming removed 1 base from V and 3 bases from J, with 3 bases in between. CDR3 protein: CASSQVYTEAFF. CDR3 nucleotide sequence: TGTGCCAGCAGCCAAGTTTACACTGAAGCTTTCTTT. Combining the CDR3 with reference TRBV14 and TRBJ1-1 gives the whole variable domain EAGVTQFPSHSVIEKGQTVTLRCDPISGHDNLYWYRRVMGKEIKFLLHFVKESKQDESGMPNNRFLAERTGGTYSTLKVQPAELEDSGVYFCASSQVYTEAFFGQGTRLTVV.

The chain recombines TRBV6-1 with TRBJ2-6; D call uncertain. The CDR3 has 13 residues. V was trimmed by 6 bases and J by 7 bases, leaving 10 bases between them. CDR1 is MNHNS, CDR2 SASEGT, per germline. The CDR3, as DNA: TGTGCCAGCAGGGTCCAGGCCGCCAACGTCCTGACTTTC. Its translation: CASRVQAANVLTF.

The rearrangement links TRBV5-1 to TRBJ1-2; no definite D call. The CDR3 length is 15 residues. Germline V lookup: CDR1 SGHRS, CDR2 YFSETQ. The V gene lost 0 bases and the J gene lost 0 bases, with 9 bases spanning the gap. Here the CDR3 reads CASSLAAGSNYGYTF. As DNA, the CDR3 is TGCGCCAGCAGCTTGGCGGCCGGTTCTAACTATGGCTACACCTTC.

Only a few counts were recorded for this clone. This chain connects TRBV6-1 to TRBJ2-3; maybe TRBD1 (5 bases). Germline CDR1 and CDR2: MNHNS and SASEGT. The CDR3 runs to 12 residues. V lost 8 bases and J lost 6, with 12 bases in between. The CDR3 DNA is TGTGCCAGCGGACATTTGAAGGATACGCAGTATTTT. Its protein product is CASGHLKDTQYF.

This clone was counted ten times or more. A much larger clone differs by one base, so this may be a read error. The chain recombines TRBV6-2 or TRBV6-3 with TRBJ2-5, with D tentatively TRBD1 (5 bases). There are 14 residues in the CDR3. Germline CDR1 reads MNHEY; CDR2 reads SVGEGT. CDR3 in DNA: TGTGCCAGCGGACACTGGACCGGGCAAGAGAACCAGTACTTC. Amino acids: CASGHWTGQENQYF.

This clone showed up just a few times. This could be a read error, since a much larger clone is one nucleotide away. The V gene is TRBV30, the J gene TRBJ1-5; D may be TRBD1 (5 bases). Germline loops: CDR1 GTSNPN, CDR2 SVGIG (reference sequence). Trimming pared 7 bases from V and 7 bases from J, leaving 14 bases between. CDR3 length: 12 residues. CDR3 residues: CAFRQGAQPQHF. The CDR3 nucleotides read TGTGCCTTCCGGCAGGGTGCCCAGCCCCAGCATTTT.

The table lists this clone with many counts. The CDR3 nucleotides are TGCAGTGTCCGAGTTGAAGAGACCCAGTACTTC. Translation gives CSVRVEETQYF. This rearrangement joins TRBV20-1 to TRBJ2-5; no clear D. Per the germline V gene, CDR1 is DFQATT and CDR2 is SNEGSKA (reference sequence). The V gene lost 7 bases and the J gene lost 3 bases, with 9 bases spanning the gap. This CDR3 spans 11 amino acids.

The gene calls are TRBV5-1 and TRBJ2-2; the D gene is possibly TRBD1 (6 bases). Deletions cut 4 bases from V and 3 bases from J, with 13 bases between. The germline CDR1 and CDR2 sequences are SGHRS and YFSETQ. The CDR3 spans 15 residues. CDR3 in amino acids: CASSKQGSDTGELFF. DNA of the CDR3: TGCGCCAGCAGCAAACAGGGATCGGACACCGGGGAGCTGTTTTTT.

By share of the sample, this clone is medium-sized (0.01 to 0.1%). The chain uses TRBV6-2 or TRBV6-3 and TRBJ1-2; D is unresolved. Trimming stripped 2 bases from V and 8 bases from J, with 12 bases between. CDR3 size: 13 residues. Per germline, CDR1 MNHEY and CDR2 SVGEGT. CDR3 bases: TGTGCCAGCAGTTACCTGATCGGGGAAGGCTACACCTTC. Protein product: CASSYLIGEGYTF.

V gene TRBV20-1 combines with J gene TRBJ2-7, with TRBD1 matching 7 bases. Germline trimming cut 3 bases from V and 2 bases from J; bases unmatched to any gene: 10. Germline V gene lookup returns CDR1 DFQATT and CDR2 SNEGSKA (reference sequence). This CDR3 region has 15 residues. The DNA of the CDR3 is TGCAGTGCTAGCGCCCTGACAGGGAACACCTACGAGCAGTACTTC. It specifies CSASALTGNTYEQYF.

This clone was observed a handful of times. V and J are TRBV6-1 and TRBJ2-7; D perhaps matches TRBD2 (6 bases). The CDR3 sequence is 16 residues long. The germline V and J ends were trimmed by 6 bases and 6 bases, with 24 bases remaining between them. Germline V gene lookup returns CDR1 MNHNS and CDR2 SASEGT. The DNA for the CDR3 is TGTGCCAGCAGGGAGGGAAAGACTCTCCTTTCCGTCGAGCAGTACTTC. Translating it yields CASREGKTLLSVEQYF.

This clone is categorized as medium-sized. The chain joins TRBV28 to TRBJ1-2, with D possibly TRBD1 on 6 matching bases. V shed 11 bases and J shed 4 bases, with 17 bases lying between them. The CDR3 is made up of 13 amino acids. CDR1 is MDHEN, CDR2 SYDVKM, per germline. The CDR3 nucleotides are TGTGCCGGTAGTCAGGGGCCCATCTATGGCTACACCTTC. This translates into CAGSQGPIYGYTF.

To note about this clone: This may arise from a read error, as a much more abundant clone is one base away. This same CDR3 is encoded by further DNA sequences in the sample. The chain uses TRBV3-1 and TRBJ1-1; D not resolved. The CDR3 length is 15 residues. Per germline, CDR1 LGHDT and CDR2 YNNKEL (reference sequence). CDR3: CARSPVTTGSTEAFF. CDR3 nucleotide sequence: TGTGCCCGCAGCCCCGTAACGACTGGGTCCACTGAAGCTTTCTTT.

The sample holds many counts of this clone. The rearrangement links TRBV4-3 to TRBJ1-6; no reliable D call. The CDR3 runs to 13 residues. V was pared by 1 base and J by 5 bases, with 3 bases between. Germline CDR1 and CDR2: LGHNA and YSLEER. The CDR3: CASSQGNNSPLHF. The DNA of the CDR3 is TGCGCCAGCAGCCAAGGGAATAATTCACCCCTCCACTTT.

This clone showed up just a few times. The gene calls are TRBV24-1 and TRBJ1-6, with D possibly matching TRBD1 (5 bases). V lost 3 bases and J 5 bases, leaving 13 bases between the germline ends. Germline CDR1 reads KGHDR; CDR2 reads SFDVKD. The CDR3 spans 16 residues. The CDR3 loop reads CATSDPTEGNNSPLHF. The CDR3 DNA sequence: TGTGCCACCAGTGATCCGACAGAGGGAAATAATTCACCCCTCCACTTT.

This clone has ten or more counts. This chain links TRBV4-3 with TRBJ2-7, with 8 nucleotides matching TRBD2. Germline values: CDR1 LGHNA, CDR2 YSLEER. The CDR3 is 15 residues long. V gave up 3 bases and J gave up 0 bases; unmatched junction bases: 4. Written as DNA, the CDR3 is TGCGCCAGCAGCCAGCTAGCGGGTGACTCCTACGAGCAGTACTTC. Translating gives CASSQLAGDSYEQYF.

The rearrangement uses TRBV7-2 and TRBJ1-5, with D possibly matching TRBD1 (5 bases). The CDR3 spans 15 residues. V dropped 5 bases and J dropped 4 bases, with 15 bases sitting between them. Germline V gives CDR1 SGHTA, CDR2 FQGNSA. CDR3 in DNA: TGTGCCAGCAGCAAATTAGGGGCGGCTAATCAGCCCCAGCATTTT. Translating it yields CASSKLGAANQPQHF. Full variable domain (outside the CDR3, taken from reference TRBV7-2 and TRBJ1-5): GAGVSQSPSNKVTEKGKDVELRCDPISGHTALYWYRQSLGQGLEFLIYFQGNSAPDKSGLPSDRFSAERTGGSVSTLTIQRTQQEDSAVYLCASSKLGAANQPQHFGDGTRLSIL.

This clone was recorded once. The gene calls are TRBV24-1 and TRBJ2-7; 11 bases match TRBD2. The CDR3 extends over 17 amino acids. Germline V gives CDR1 KGHDR, CDR2 SFDVKD. After removal of 0 bases from V and 3 bases from J, the junction contained 6 bases not matched to a gene. The CDR3 DNA reads TGTGCCACCAGTGATTTGCACGGGACTAGCGGACACTACGAGCAGTACTTC. It codes for CATSDLHGTSGHYEQYF.

This clone was found a few times. The chain is built from TRBV12-3 or TRBV12-4 and TRBJ2-3; D may be TRBD2 (6 bases). This CDR3 region has 13 residues. V was pared by 4 bases and J by 12 bases, with 17 bases between. The DNA for the CDR3 is TGTGCCAGCAGTTGGGAATCGGGGGAAATTCAGTATTTT. Residues: CASSWESGEIQYF.

This clone was counted many times. The chain combines TRBV7-3 with TRBJ2-2, with D perhaps matching TRBD1 (6 bases). The V end lost 1 base, the J end lost 5 bases, and 11 bases lay between the germline ends. This CDR3 is built from 15 residues. Looked up from germline, CDR1 is SGHTA and CDR2 is FQGTGA. The CDR3: CASSLRGRGTGELFF. DNA of the CDR3: TGTGCCAGCAGCTTAAGGGGGCGCGGGACCGGGGAGCTGTTTTTT.

This clone was seen at least ten times. CDR3 loop: CSARDRDRGTSNSNQPQHF. Written as DNA, the CDR3 is TGCAGTGCTAGAGATCGGGACAGGGGGACCTCTAATAGCAATCAGCCCCAGCATTTT. The chain couples TRBV20-1 to TRBJ1-5; 11 bases fit TRBD1. This CDR3 has 19 amino acids. Germline CDR1 DFQATT, CDR2 SNEGSKA (reference sequence). V dropped 0 bases and J dropped 0; count of bases not matched to a gene: 10.

This clone was recorded a few times. Other DNA sequences of this sample code for an identical CDR3. The rearrangement links TRBV27 to TRBJ2-3; TRBD2 matches at 7 bases. Germline CDR1 reads MNHEY; CDR2 reads SMNVEV (reference sequence). This CDR3 region has 14 residues. V shed 10 bases and J 12 bases; nucleotides not matched to a gene: 19. The DNA of the CDR3 is TGTGCCACCGCAGAGTTCGCGGGAGACTTTACTCAGTATTTT. It codes for CATAEFAGDFTQYF.

This clone has more than one count but fewer than ten. The genes are TRBV27 and TRBJ1-1, with D perhaps matching TRBD1 (6 bases). Germline assignment: CDR1 MNHEY and CDR2 SMNVEV (reference sequence). The CDR3 runs to 15 residues. V was shortened by 5 bases and J by 1 base, with 14 bases between the two germline ends. The CDR3: CASSVRGLGNTEAFF. CDR3 in DNA: TGTGCCAGCAGTGTCAGGGGTCTGGGGAACACTGAAGCTTTCTTT.

The rearrangement uses TRBV20-1 and TRBJ1-1, with a possible D match to TRBD1 (5 bases). V shed 4 bases and J shed 0 bases, with 21 bases lying between them. This CDR3 comprises 17 residues. Germline values: CDR1 DFQATT, CDR2 SNEGSKA (reference sequence). The CDR3, as DNA: TGCAGTGCTACATCCGGGGCCAAAGGACCGATGAACACTGAAGCTTTCTTT. It yields the protein CSATSGAKGPMNTEAFF.

The sample holds many counts of this clone. This rearrangement joins TRBV4-1 to TRBJ2-1, with D possibly being TRBD2 (6 bases). CDR1 is MGHRA, CDR2 YSYEKL, per germline. Trimming left V 2 bases short and J 13 bases short, with 15 bases between. The CDR3 has 13 amino acids. CDR3 sequence reads: CASSQLPGVRQFF. The CDR3 DNA sequence: TGCGCCAGCAGCCAATTACCGGGAGTTCGTCAGTTCTTC.

This clone has a handful of counts. Other DNA sequences of this sample code for an identical CDR3. The rearrangement links TRBV12-3 or TRBV12-4 to TRBJ1-4; 9 bases match TRBD1. The V gene end was trimmed by 9 bases and the J gene end by 7 bases; junction bases not matched to a gene: 9. The CDR3 spans 14 residues. The CDR3 bases are TGTGCCAGTCGAGTGGGGACAGGGCCTGAAAAACTGTTTTTT. As protein: CASRVGTGPEKLFF.

The chain carries TRBV20-1 and TRBJ1-3; D ambiguous. Trimming pared 6 bases from V and 4 bases from J, leaving 16 bases between. From germline, CDR1 is DFQATT and CDR2 SNEGSKA (reference sequence). This CDR3 region has 14 residues. CDR3 in amino acids: CSANVAGKGNTIYF. The CDR3 DNA reads TGCAGTGCGAACGTCGCGGGGAAAGGAAACACCATATATTTT.